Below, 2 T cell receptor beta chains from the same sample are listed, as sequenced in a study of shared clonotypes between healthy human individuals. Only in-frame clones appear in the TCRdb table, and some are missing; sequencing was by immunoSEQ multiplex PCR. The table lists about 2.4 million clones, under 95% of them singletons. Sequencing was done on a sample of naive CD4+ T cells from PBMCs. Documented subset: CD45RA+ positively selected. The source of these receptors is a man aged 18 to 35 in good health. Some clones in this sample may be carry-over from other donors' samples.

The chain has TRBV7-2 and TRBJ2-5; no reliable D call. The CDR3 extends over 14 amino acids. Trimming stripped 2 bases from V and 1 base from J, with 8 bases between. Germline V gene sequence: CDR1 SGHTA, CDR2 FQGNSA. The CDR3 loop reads CASSLSTAQETQYF. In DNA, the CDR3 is TGTGCCAGCAGCTTATCCACCGCCCAAGAGACCCAGTACTTC.

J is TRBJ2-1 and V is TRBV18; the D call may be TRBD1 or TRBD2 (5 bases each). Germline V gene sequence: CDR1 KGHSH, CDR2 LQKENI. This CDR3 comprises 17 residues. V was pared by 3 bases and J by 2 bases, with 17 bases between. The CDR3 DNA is TGTGCCAGCTCACCCTGGACTCTTAGAGGGGCCTACAATGAGCAGTTCTTC. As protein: CASSPWTLRGAYNEQFF.